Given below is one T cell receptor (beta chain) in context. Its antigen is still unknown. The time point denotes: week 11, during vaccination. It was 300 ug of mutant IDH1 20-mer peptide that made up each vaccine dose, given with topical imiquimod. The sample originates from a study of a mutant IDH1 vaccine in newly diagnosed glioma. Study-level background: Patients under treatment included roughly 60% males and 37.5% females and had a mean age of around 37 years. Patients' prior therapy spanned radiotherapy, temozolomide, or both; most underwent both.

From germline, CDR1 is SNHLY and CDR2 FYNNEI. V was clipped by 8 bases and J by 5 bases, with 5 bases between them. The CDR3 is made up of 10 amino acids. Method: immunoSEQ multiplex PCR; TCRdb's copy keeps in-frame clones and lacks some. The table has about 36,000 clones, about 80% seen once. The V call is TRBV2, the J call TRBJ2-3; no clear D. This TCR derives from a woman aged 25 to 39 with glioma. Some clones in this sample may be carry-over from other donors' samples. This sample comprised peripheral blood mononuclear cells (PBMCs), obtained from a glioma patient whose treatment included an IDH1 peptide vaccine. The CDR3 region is CASSRDTQYF. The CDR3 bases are TGTGCCAGCTCTCGAGATACGCAGTATTTT.